The 18 T cell receptor beta chains below were found in one sample sequenced in a study of control samples from healthy donors and cancer patients. TCRdb's table, derived via immunoSEQ multiplex PCR, lists solely in-frame clones and lacks some. This sample carries around 110,000 clones, 93% of them seen once, and the ten largest clones take roughly 2.7%. The sequencing input was blood. The receptors come from a man aged 30 to 45 in good health.

V gene TRBV19 combines with J gene TRBJ1-1; TRBD1 is a possible D gene (6 bases). Germline CDR1 and CDR2: LNHDA and SQIVND (reference sequence). The CDR3 is made up of 15 amino acids. V shed 5 bases and J shed 4 bases, with 17 bases lying between them. This CDR3 is CASSSSQGRSTEAFF. CDR3 bases: TGTGCCAGTAGTTCCTCACAGGGACGGAGCACTGAAGCTTTCTTT.

CDR3 loop: CASKRQNTEAFF. The CDR3 DNA reads TGTGCCAGCAAGAGGCAGAACACTGAAGCTTTCTTT. The gene calls are TRBV2 and TRBJ1-1; D remains unclear. CDR1 is SNHLY and CDR2 is FYNNEI in the germline V gene. V lost 7 bases, J lost 1 base, and 7 bases lay in between. CDR3 length: 12 residues.

The chain recombines TRBV11-3 with TRBJ2-2; D not certain. Trimming removed 4 bases from V and 6 bases from J, with 9 bases in between. The CDR3 is 13 amino acids. Germline CDR1 SGHNT, CDR2 YENEEA. CDR3 bases: TGTGCCAGCAGCTCTGGGTTGGCCGGGGAGCTGTTTTTT. Its protein is CASSSGLAGELFF.

This clone was found a few times. The gene calls are TRBV10-2 and TRBJ2-6; 7 bases are shared with TRBD1. The trim removed 5 bases at V and 0 bases at J, leaving 7 bases unmatched. The CDR3 length is 17 residues. The V gene's germline CDR1 is WSHSY and CDR2 SAAADI. CDR3 sequence: CASSRQGPYSGANVLTF. In nucleotides, the CDR3 is TGCGCCAGCAGTCGACAGGGTCCCTACTCTGGGGCCAACGTCCTGACTTTC.

This chain connects TRBV5-1 to TRBJ2-7; 10 bases align to TRBD1. The CDR3 consists of 15 residues. J lost 3 bases, V lost 4 bases, and 7 bases had no gene match. The germline CDR1 and CDR2 sequences are SGHRS and YFSETQ. CDR3 bases: TGCGCCAGCAGCCCGCGAGGGACAGGGGACTACGAGCAGTACTTC. Translated: CASSPRGTGDYEQYF.

The chain has TRBV7-2 and TRBJ2-3; a possible D gene is TRBD1 (7 bases). The germline V gene encodes CDR1 SGHTA and CDR2 FQGNSA. Deletions cut 3 bases from V and 5 bases from J, with 21 bases between. This CDR3 comprises 17 residues. CDR3 region: CASSFPRTGEVKDTQYF. The CDR3 DNA reads as TGTGCCAGCAGCTTCCCCCGAACAGGGGAGGTGAAAGATACGCAGTATTTT.

The sample holds one count of this clone. The V call is TRBV10-2, the J call TRBJ2-7, with 7 bases aligning to TRBD2. CDR3 length equals 15 residues. V was clipped by 6 bases and J by 0 bases; unmatched bases: 8. The germline CDR1 and CDR2 sequences are WSHSY and SAAADI. The CDR3 spells CASREAGRSSYEQYF. DNA of the CDR3: TGCGCCAGCAGGGAAGCGGGGAGAAGCTCCTACGAGCAGTACTTC.

The CDR3, as DNA: TGTGCCAGCAGCCTGAATGGCTACACCTTC. It translates to CASSLNGYTF. The chain uses TRBV6-5 and TRBJ1-2; D is unclear. The CDR3 is 10 residues long. From germline, CDR1 is MNHEY and CDR2 SVGAGI. V lost 6 bases to trimming and J lost 6 bases, with 5 bases between them.

This chain joins TRBV13 and TRBJ2-3; tentative D call: TRBD1 (5 bases). Germline V gene data show CDR1 as PRHDT and CDR2 as FYEKMQ (reference sequence). V was trimmed by 5 bases and J by 0 bases, leaving 15 bases between them. CDR3 length: 16 residues. The CDR3 loop is CASSPRNGASTDTQYF. CDR3 nucleotides: TGTGCCAGCAGCCCGCGTAATGGGGCTAGCACAGATACGCAGTATTTT.

The rearrangement joins TRBV6-5 to TRBJ1-1; D is unresolved. CDR1 is MNHEY, CDR2 SVGAGI, per germline. The CDR3 runs 14 residues. The germline V and J ends were trimmed by 6 bases and 0 bases, with 11 bases remaining between them. CDR3 sequence reads: CASSLESVNTEAFF. Written as DNA, the CDR3 is TGTGCCAGCAGCCTTGAGTCGGTGAACACTGAAGCTTTCTTT.

This clone was detected once. The genes are TRBV9 and TRBJ1-5; no definite D call. From germline, CDR1 is SGDLS and CDR2 YYNGEE. This CDR3 has 16 amino acids. Trimming removed 3 bases at V and 0 bases at J, with 13 bases between. CDR3 region: CASSEGDHSSNQPQHF. CDR3 bases: TGTGCCAGCAGCGAGGGTGATCACTCTAGCAATCAGCCCCAGCATTTT.

This clone was seen only once. The chain combines TRBV3-1 (or the pseudogene TRBV3-2) with TRBJ1-2; possibly TRBD1 for D (6 bases). The germline V gene encodes CDR1 LGHDT and CDR2 YNNKEL (reference sequence). Trimming pared 8 bases from V and 8 bases from J, leaving 15 bases between. This CDR3 is built from 12 residues. CDR3 region: CASSEEGTGYTF. The DNA of the CDR3 is TGTGCCAGCTCTGAGGAGGGGACAGGCTACACCTTC.

The V and J genes are TRBV24-1 and TRBJ2-3; D call uncertain. Trimming removed 0 bases at V and 3 bases at J, with 15 bases between. This CDR3 comprises 17 residues. CDR1 and CDR2 from the germline V gene are KGHDR and SFDVKD. The CDR3 loop reads CATSDLSLGSITDTQYF. For the CDR3, the DNA is TGTGCCACCAGTGATTTGAGTTTGGGCAGTATTACAGATACGCAGTATTTT.

This rearrangement joins TRBV28 to TRBJ1-1, with D tentatively TRBD1 (5 bases). The CDR3 spans 11 residues. Germline CDR1 reads MDHEN; CDR2 reads SYDVKM. V shed 5 bases and J shed 8 bases, with 9 bases lying between them. CDR3 region: CASSAGREAFF. CDR3 in DNA: TGTGCCAGCAGTGCGGGACGAGAAGCTTTCTTT.

This chain joins TRBV3-1 (or the pseudogene TRBV3-2) and TRBJ1-6; a weak D match, TRBD1 (5 bases). Looked up from germline, CDR1 is LGHDT and CDR2 is YNNKEL (reference sequence). The germline V and J ends were trimmed by 4 bases and 14 bases, with 15 bases remaining between them. This CDR3 contains 13 residues. The CDR3 reads CASSLEGGVTLHF. DNA for the CDR3: TGTGCCAGCAGCCTCGAGGGAGGGGTAACCCTCCACTTT.

The chain combines TRBV27 with TRBJ1-3; D is perhaps TRBD1 (5 bases). V dropped 5 bases and J dropped 3 bases, with 17 bases sitting between them. This CDR3 comprises 16 residues. The germline gives CDR1 MNHEY, CDR2 SMNVEV (reference sequence). This CDR3 reads CASSPGIGVLGNTIYF. The CDR3 nucleotides are TGTGCCAGCAGTCCAGGGATTGGGGTCCTTGGAAACACCATATATTTT.

DNA for the CDR3: TGTGCCAGCACTAACAGGGGGCTGGGTCAAGAGACCCAGTACTTC. Protein: CASTNRGLGQETQYF. The chain couples TRBV2 to TRBJ2-5, with 9 bases aligning to TRBD1. In germline, CDR1 is SNHLY, CDR2 FYNNEI. CDR3 length: 15 residues. V gave up 7 bases and J gave up 2 bases; unmatched junction bases: 8. Together with reference TRBV2 and TRBJ2-5, the CDR3 gives the full variable domain: EPEVTQTPSHQVTQMGQEVILRCVPISNHLYFYWYRQILGQKVEFLVSFYNNEISEKSEIFDDQFSVERPDGSNFTLKIRSTKLEDSAMYFCASTNRGLGQETQYFGPGTRLLVL.

V is TRBV29-1 and J is TRBJ1-2; D remains ambiguous. Germline V gene data show CDR1 as SQVTM and CDR2 as ANQGSEA. CDR3 length: 8 residues. The ends were cut back, 4 bases at V and 7 bases at J, with 1 base in the middle. The CDR3: CSVGGYTF. Written as DNA, the CDR3 is TGCAGCGTTGGTGGCTACACCTTC.